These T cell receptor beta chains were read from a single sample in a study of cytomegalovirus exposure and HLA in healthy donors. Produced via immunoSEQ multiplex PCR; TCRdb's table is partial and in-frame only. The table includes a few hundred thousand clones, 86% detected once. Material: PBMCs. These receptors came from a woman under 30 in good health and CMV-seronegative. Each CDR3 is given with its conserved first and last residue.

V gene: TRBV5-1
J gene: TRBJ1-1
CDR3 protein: CASSARQGSTNTEAFF

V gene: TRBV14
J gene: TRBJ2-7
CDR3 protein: CASSQRRGYEQYF

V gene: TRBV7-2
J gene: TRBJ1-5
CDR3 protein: CASSIMGGQWGNQPQHF

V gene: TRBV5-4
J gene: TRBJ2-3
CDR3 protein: CASSLASSSTDTQYF

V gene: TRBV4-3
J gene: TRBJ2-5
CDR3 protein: CASSLGQGEETQYF

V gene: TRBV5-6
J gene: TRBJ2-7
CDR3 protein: CASSSDGAAVEQYF

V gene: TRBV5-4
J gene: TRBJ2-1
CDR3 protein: CASSLAGGPSSYNEQFF

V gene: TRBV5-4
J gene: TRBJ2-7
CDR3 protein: CASSLPGQLSYEQYF

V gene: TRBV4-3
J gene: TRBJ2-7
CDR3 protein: CASSQDFPTESYEQYF

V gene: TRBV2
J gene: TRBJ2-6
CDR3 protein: CASSGQQAGANVLTF

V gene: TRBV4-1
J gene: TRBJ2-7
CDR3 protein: CASSPAEAYEQYF

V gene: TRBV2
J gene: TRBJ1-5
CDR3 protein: CASSGTGQGWNQPQHF

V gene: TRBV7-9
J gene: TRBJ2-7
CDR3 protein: CASSWGDYYEQYF

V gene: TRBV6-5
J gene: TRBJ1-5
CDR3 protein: CASRLTGTSNQPQHF

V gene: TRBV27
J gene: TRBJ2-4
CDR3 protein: CASSLRAWEAKNIQYF

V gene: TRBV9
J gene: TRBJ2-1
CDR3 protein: CASSVGRTSLSYNEQFF

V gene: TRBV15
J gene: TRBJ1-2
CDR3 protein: CATSSVRLGGEGYTF

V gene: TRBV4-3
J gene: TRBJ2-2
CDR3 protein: CASSPLGVLGGELFF

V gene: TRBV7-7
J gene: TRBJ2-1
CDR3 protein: CASSAGQGGDNEQFF

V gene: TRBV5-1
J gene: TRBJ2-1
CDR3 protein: CASTSAYNEQFF

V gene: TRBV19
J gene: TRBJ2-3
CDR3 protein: CASSLTDTQYF

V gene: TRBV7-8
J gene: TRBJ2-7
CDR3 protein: CASSLGTGVHSLF

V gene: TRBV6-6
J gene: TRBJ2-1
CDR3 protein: CASSYSASGSNEQFF

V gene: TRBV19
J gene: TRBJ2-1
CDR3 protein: CASSNTQYNEQFF

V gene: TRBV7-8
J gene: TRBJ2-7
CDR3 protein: CASSLASGSMYEQYF

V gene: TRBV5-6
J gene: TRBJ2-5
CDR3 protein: CASSPSDREETQYF

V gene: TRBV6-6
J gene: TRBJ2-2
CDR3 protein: CASSYLVGQGSGELFF

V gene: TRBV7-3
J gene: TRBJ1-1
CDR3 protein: CASSFRDGTEAFF

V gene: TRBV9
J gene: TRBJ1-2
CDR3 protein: CASSVSGGSPYGYTF